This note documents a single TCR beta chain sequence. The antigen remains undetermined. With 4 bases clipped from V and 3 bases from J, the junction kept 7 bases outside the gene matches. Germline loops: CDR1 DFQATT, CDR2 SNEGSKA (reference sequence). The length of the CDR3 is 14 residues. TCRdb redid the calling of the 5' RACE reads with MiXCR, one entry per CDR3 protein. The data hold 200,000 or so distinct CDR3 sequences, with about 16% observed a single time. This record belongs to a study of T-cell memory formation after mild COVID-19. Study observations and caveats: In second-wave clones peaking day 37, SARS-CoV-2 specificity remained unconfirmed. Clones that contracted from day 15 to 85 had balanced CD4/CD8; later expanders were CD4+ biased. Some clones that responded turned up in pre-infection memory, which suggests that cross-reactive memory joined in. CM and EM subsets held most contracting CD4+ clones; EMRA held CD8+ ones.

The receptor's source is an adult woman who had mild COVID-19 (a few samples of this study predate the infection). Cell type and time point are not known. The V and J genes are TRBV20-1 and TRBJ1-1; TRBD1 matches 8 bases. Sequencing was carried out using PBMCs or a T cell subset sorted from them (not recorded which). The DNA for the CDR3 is TGCAGTGCTATACAGGACAGGGTGTACACTGAAGCTTTCTTT. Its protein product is CSAIQDRVYTEAFF.